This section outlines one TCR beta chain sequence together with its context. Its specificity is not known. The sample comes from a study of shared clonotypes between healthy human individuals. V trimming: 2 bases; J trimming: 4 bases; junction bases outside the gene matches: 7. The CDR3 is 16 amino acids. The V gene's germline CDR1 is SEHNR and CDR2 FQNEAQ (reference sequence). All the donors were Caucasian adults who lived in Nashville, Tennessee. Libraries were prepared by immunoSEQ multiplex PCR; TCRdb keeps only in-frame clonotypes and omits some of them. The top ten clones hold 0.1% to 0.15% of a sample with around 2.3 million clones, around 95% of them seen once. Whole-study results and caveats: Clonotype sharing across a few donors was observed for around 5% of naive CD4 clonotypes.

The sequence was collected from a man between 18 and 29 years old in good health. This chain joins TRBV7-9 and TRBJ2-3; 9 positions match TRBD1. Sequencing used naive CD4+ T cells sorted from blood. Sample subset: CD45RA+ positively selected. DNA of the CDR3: TGTGCCAGCAGCTTAAGGTCGAACAGGGGGCCAGATACGCAGTATTTT. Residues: CASSLRSNRGPDTQYF.